This T cell receptor beta chain comes out of a study of post-analysis software for immune sequencing data. Study conclusions and caveats: Patients showed TRBV5-6, TRBV5-1 and TRBV20-1 among five TRBV segments more frequent than in controls.

Carried by the TCR beta cDNA libraries were unique molecular identifiers. TCRdb redid the calling of the PCR reads with MiXCR, one entry per CDR3 protein. Of approximately 730,000 distinct CDR3 sequences in the sample, roughly 27% were seen once. On this clonotype: Antigen unknown.

The germline CDR1 and CDR2 sequences are LGHNA and YSLEER. With 7 bases removed from V and 2 bases from J, the gap between germline ends came to 8 bases. The CDR3 contains 12 residues. The receptor comes from a girl aged 5-17 years with multiple sclerosis. This rearrangement joins TRBV4-3 to TRBJ1-2, with D perhaps matching TRBD1 (5 bases). The sequenced sample consisted of blood. This CDR3 is CASMGPNYGYTF. The CDR3 bases are TGCGCCAGCATGGGACCAAACTATGGCTACACCTTC.